The rows below give T cell receptor beta chains drawn from one sample of a study of blood T cell repertoires in COVID-19. Libraries were prepared by immunoSEQ multiplex PCR; TCRdb keeps only in-frame clonotypes and omits some of them. The profile shows about 480,000 clones, roughly nine tenths of them singletons. Sequencing was carried out using PBMCs or T cells enriched from blood (not recorded which). All receptors derive from a woman between 18 and 29 years old with acute COVID-19. CDR3s include the opening cysteine and the closing phenylalanine or tryptophan. A D gene is named only where the DNA matches it firmly. Not every row has a clone size; where given, it reads once, few, many or a size class.

V gene,D gene,clone size,J gene,CDR3 DNA,CDR3 protein
TRBV7-9,TRBD1,NA,TRBJ1-2,TGTGCCAGCAGCCCGACAGGGAAGGAGCCTGATCATGGCTACACCTTC,CASSPTGKEPDHGYTF
TRBV19,TRBD1,once,TRBJ1-3,TGTGCCAGTAGTATTCGGGACAGGAGGGACACCATATATTTT,CASSIRDRRDTIYF
TRBV11-3,NA,NA,TRBJ1-1,TGTGCCAGCAGCTTAGGACAGAACACTGAAGCTTTCTTT,CASSLGQNTEAFF
TRBV4-3,NA,once,TRBJ2-3,TGCGCCAGCAGCCAAGATGGGTCTAGTCATACGCAGTATTTT,CASSQDGSSHTQYF
TRBV28,TRBD1,NA,TRBJ1-1,TGTGCCAGCAGTCAACCGGGACAGGGTACGAACACTGAAGCTTTCTTT,CASSQPGQGTNTEAFF
TRBV6-1,TRBD1,NA,TRBJ1-1,TGTGCCAGCAGTGATATGGACAGGGGGAAAATGAACACTGAAGCTTTCTTT,CASSDMDRGKMNTEAFF
TRBV11-1,TRBD1,NA,TRBJ2-7,TGTGCCAGCAGCTCCGGGACAGGAGAGCAGTACTTC,CASSSGTGEQYF
TRBV4-1,NA,few,TRBJ1-2,TGCGCCAGCAGCCAAGATAGTTCGGGGAACTCCTATGGCTACACCTTC,CASSQDSSGNSYGYTF
TRBV15,NA,NA,TRBJ2-7,TGTGCCACCAGCGGGCGGGTGGGCAACGAGCAGTACTTC,CATSGRVGNEQYF
TRBV30,TRBD1,NA,TRBJ1-3,TGTGCCTGGAGTCCCCTCGGACAGGGGGCCAGAAACACCATATATTTT,CAWSPLGQGARNTIYF
TRBV10-3,NA,NA,TRBJ2-7,TGTGCCATCAGGGACTCCCTCGAGCAGTACTTC,CAIRDSLEQYF
TRBV5-4,TRBD2,NA,TRBJ2-7,TGTGCCAGCGCGATTAAGCCGGGACTAGCGTACTCCTACGAGCAGTACTTC,CASAIKPGLAYSYEQYF
TRBV28,TRBD2,NA,TRBJ2-7,TGTGCCAGCAGCTCAGGCCTAGCGGGGTTCTACGAGCAGTACTTC,CASSSGLAGFYEQYF
TRBV24-1,NA,NA,TRBJ2-1,TGTGCCACCGGGGACTTAGGAAATGAGCAGTTCTTC,CATGDLGNEQFF
TRBV28,NA,NA,TRBJ1-3,TGTGCCAGCAGGGAGAGGCGGGGGACTGGAAACACCATATATTTT,CASRERRGTGNTIYF
TRBV18,NA,NA,TRBJ1-1,TGTGCCAGCCTGCAGGGGTCCGACACTGAAGCTTTCTTT,CASLQGSDTEAFF
TRBV4-3,TRBD1,NA,TRBJ1-3,TGCGCCAGCAGCCAAAGGGGGCTAAGACAGGGAAACACCATATATTTT,CASSQRGLRQGNTIYF
TRBV4-2,TRBD2,NA,TRBJ2-1,TGTGCCAGCAGCCCGGAGACTAGCGGGGGGTACAATGAGCAGTTCTTC,CASSPETSGGYNEQFF
TRBV6-5,NA,NA,TRBJ1-1,TGTGCCAGCAGTTCAGTGACAGCTGAAGCTTTCTTT,CASSSVTAEAFF
TRBV12-5,TRBD2,NA,TRBJ2-5,TGTGCTAGTGGTTTGGTACGAAGGACTAGCGGTGCGCAAGAGACCCAGTACTTC,CASGLVRRTSGAQETQYF
TRBV10-3,NA,NA,TRBJ1-6,TGTGCCATCAGGCGGACAGTTACAGATAATTCACCCCTCCACTTT,CAIRRTVTDNSPLHF
TRBV11-1,NA,NA,TRBJ2-3,TGTGCCAGCAGCTTGGGCCTTGGGGGGGGCCGGGATACGCAGTATTTT,CASSLGLGGGRDTQYF
TRBV27,NA,few,TRBJ2-3,TGTGCCAGCAGTGCAACCCGGACTGGACCTACGCAGTATTTT,CASSATRTGPTQYF
TRBV10-3,TRBD2,NA,TRBJ2-2,TGTGCCATCACATCCGGGACTAGCGGGAGAAACACCGGGGAGCTGTTTTTT,CAITSGTSGRNTGELFF
TRBV19,NA,NA,TRBJ1-6,TGTGCCAGTAGTATGACAGCCTTGTATTCACCCCTCCACTTT,CASSMTALYSPLHF
TRBV5-1,NA,NA,TRBJ2-1,TGCGCCAGCAGCTTCGGTGGCAATGAGCAGTTCTTC,CASSFGGNEQFF
TRBV9,NA,NA,TRBJ2-1,TGTGCCAGCACCACCGAGGGGGGGATTGAGCAGTTCTTC,CASTTEGGIEQFF
TRBV10-1,NA,once,TRBJ2-3,TGCGCCAGCAGTAGCGATATAAGCACAGATACGCAGTATTTT,CASSSDISTDTQYF